Presented here are 2 T cell receptor beta chains from one specimen sequenced in a study of T cell changes during pregnancy in multiple sclerosis. Libraries were prepared by immunoSEQ multiplex PCR; TCRdb keeps only in-frame clonotypes and omits some of them. This table holds just under 45,000 clones, 95% to 97% found once. Sequenced material: peripheral blood, taken in the second trimester of pregnancy. Source of these receptors: a female donor with multiple sclerosis, enrolled in a pregnancy study.

This chain links TRBV11-2 with TRBJ1-1, with 8 bases fitting TRBD1. The germline gives CDR1 SGHAT, CDR2 FQNNGV. V trimming: 4 bases; J trimming: 2 bases; junction bases outside the gene matches: 3. The CDR3 sequence is 14 residues long. The CDR3 spells CASSWGTGNTEAFF. In DNA, the CDR3 is TGTGCCAGCAGCTGGGGGACAGGCAACACTGAAGCTTTCTTT.

This chain connects TRBV6-5 to TRBJ1-1; D is perhaps TRBD1 (5 bases). The germline V and J ends were trimmed by 6 bases and 2 bases, with 13 bases remaining between them. This CDR3 has 14 residues. Per the germline V gene, CDR1 is MNHEY and CDR2 is SVGAGI. DNA for the CDR3: TGTGCCAGCAGAAACGGGGGGTTCAACACTGAAGCTTTCTTT. It specifies CASRNGGFNTEAFF.